This T cell receptor (beta chain) was retrieved from a study of technical replicates of blood from several donors. Trimming left V 0 bases short and J 1 base short, with 6 bases between. Germline assignment: CDR1 ENHRY and CDR2 SYGVKD. There are 15 residues in the CDR3. The method was immunoSEQ multiplex PCR; TCRdb's version includes in-frame clones alone and lacks a portion of them. Of about 76,000 clones detected, more than 85% appear once; the ten largest clones hold 0.25%. The sample was T cells isolated from PBMCs. This chain connects TRBV10-3 to TRBJ2-2; a possible D gene is TRBD1 (6 bases). The TCR originated in a human donor in good health. The CDR3 protein is CAISESRGNTGELFF. The DNA of the CDR3 is TGTGCCATCAGTGAGTCCAGGGGGAACACCGGGGAGCTGTTTTTT.